The 32 T cell receptor beta chains below come from one sample, sequenced in a study of blood T cell repertoires in COVID-19. Sequencing was performed with immunoSEQ multiplex PCR; in TCRdb, only in-frame clones are kept and a portion is missing. The data contain 170,000 or so clones, approximately 87% of them singletons. Sequences were obtained from peripheral blood. The receptor set was obtained from a woman younger than 35 who had recovered from COVID-19.

V gene TRBV18 combines with J gene TRBJ1-1; 9 nucleotides match TRBD1. V lost 5 bases, J lost 10 bases, and 14 bases stayed unmatched. Germline CDR1 KGHSH, CDR2 LQKENI. The CDR3 length is 15 residues. CDR3 sequence: CASSIQDRGWIGAFF. CDR3 bases: TGTGCCAGCTCAATACAGGACAGGGGCTGGATTGGAGCTTTCTTT. Looking up the rest from reference TRBV18 and TRBJ1-1 gives the full variable domain: NAGVMQNPRHLVRRRGQEARLRCSPMKGHSHVYWYRQLPEEGLKFMVYLQKENIIDESGMPKERFSAEFPKEGPSILRIQQVVRGDSAAYFCASSIQDRGWIGAFFGQGTRLTVV.

This chain uses TRBV6-5 with TRBJ1-1; the match to TRBD1 covers 10 bases. Germline V gene lookup returns CDR1 MNHEY and CDR2 SVGAGI. The junction had 4 bases not matched to a gene; V was cut back by 2 bases and J by 4 bases. The CDR3 has 15 residues. The CDR3, as DNA: TGTGCCAGCAGTTACGGAGGGACAGGGGTCACTGAAGCTTTCTTT. It is translated as CASSYGGTGVTEAFF.

The chain links TRBV11-2 to TRBJ2-5; possibly TRBD2 for D (7 bases). The CDR3 contains 17 residues. The ends were cut back, 2 bases at V and 2 bases at J, with 18 bases in the middle. The V gene's germline CDR1 is SGHAT and CDR2 FQNNGV. In DNA, the CDR3 is TGTGCCAGCAGCTTACGACGGGGGGCCCCCCGACAAGAGACCCAGTACTTC. The encoded protein is CASSLRRGAPRQETQYF.

CDR3 in amino acids: CASSLGGGVTDTQYF. The CDR3 DNA is TGTGCCAGCAGCTTAGGCGGAGGGGTCACAGATACGCAGTATTTT. The chain has TRBV7-2 and TRBJ2-3; tentatively, D is TRBD2 (6 bases). CDR1 is SGHTA and CDR2 is FQGNSA in the germline V gene. The CDR3 runs 15 residues. V shed 1 base and J shed 2 bases, with 10 bases lying between them.

This clone was detected only once. V gene TRBV30 combines with J gene TRBJ2-2; D might be TRBD1 (5 bases). V was shortened by 0 bases and J by 3 bases, with 8 bases between the two germline ends. Germline assignment: CDR1 GTSNPN and CDR2 SVGIG (reference sequence). The CDR3 is 14 residues long. CDR3 sequence (DNA): TGTGCCTGGAGTGTCGACAGATACACCGGGGAGCTGTTTTTT. It codes for CAWSVDRYTGELFF.

The chain is built from TRBV18 and TRBJ1-1; 8 nucleotides align to TRBD1. Trimming cost V 8 bases and J 8 bases; bases outside gene matches: 16. The CDR3 runs 15 residues. The germline V gene has CDR1 KGHSH and CDR2 LQKENI. CDR3 bases: TGTGCCAGCGACCTAGGGCAGGGGGCTTTCGAGGAAGCTTTCTTT. Translating gives CASDLGQGAFEEAFF.

The genes are TRBV3-1 (or the pseudogene TRBV3-2) and TRBJ1-1; D remains ambiguous. The CDR3 has 15 residues. V was pared by 0 bases and J by 7 bases, with 15 bases between. Germline CDR1 is LGHDT and CDR2 is YNNKEL (reference sequence). The CDR3 loop is CASSQDLLGVSEAFF. The CDR3 region has the DNA TGTGCCAGCAGCCAAGATCTTCTCGGGGTAAGTGAAGCTTTCTTT.

This clone has just one count. The chain carries TRBV7-8 and TRBJ2-3, with TRBD1 matching over 8 bases. The CDR3 totals 15 residues. The germline gives CDR1 SGHVS, CDR2 FQNEAQ. V dropped 6 bases and J dropped 2; count of bases not matched to a gene: 7. CDR3 protein: CASRGRTGTTDTQYF. The CDR3 DNA sequence: TGTGCCAGCAGGGGAAGGACAGGGACCACAGATACGCAGTATTTT.

V usage is TRBV19 and J usage is TRBJ2-3; D ambiguous. V was shortened by 3 bases and J by 5 bases, with 6 bases between the two germline ends. This CDR3 is built from 12 residues. The germline V gene has CDR1 LNHDA and CDR2 SQIVND (reference sequence). CDR3 DNA: TGTGCCAGTAGTATCCACGGAGATACGCAGTATTTT. This encodes CASSIHGDTQYF.

CDR3 DNA: TGTGCCAGCAGCCCTAGCGGGGGGGCAGGAGAGACCCAGTACTTC. This gives the protein CASSPSGGAGETQYF. The chain couples TRBV7-3 to TRBJ2-5, with 12 positions matching TRBD2. Per germline, CDR1 SGHTA and CDR2 FQGTGA. V lost 5 bases and J lost 4; bases outside the gene matches: 5. The CDR3 totals 15 residues.

This chain connects TRBV19 to TRBJ2-3, with 10 bases fitting TRBD1. The CDR3 consists of 16 residues. CDR1 LNHDA and CDR2 SQIVND come from the germline V gene (reference sequence). Trimming took 3 bases from V and 0 from J; bases not matched to a gene: 3. Here the CDR3 reads CASSMGTGASTDTQYF. The CDR3 region has the DNA TGTGCCAGTAGTATGGGGACAGGGGCAAGCACAGATACGCAGTATTTT.

This chain links TRBV7-9 with TRBJ2-3, with 9 positions matching TRBD2. The V segment lost 4 bases and the J segment 4 bases; nucleotides outside the gene matches: 12. The CDR3 length is 17 residues. From germline, CDR1 is SEHNR and CDR2 FQNEAQ (reference sequence). CDR3 loop: CASSSPRGSGSADTQYF. The CDR3 DNA is TGTGCCAGCAGCTCCCCGCGGGGTAGCGGGAGCGCAGATACGCAGTATTTT. Combining the CDR3 with reference TRBV7-9 and TRBJ2-3 gives the whole variable domain DTGVSQNPRHKITKRGQNVTFRCDPISEHNRLYWYRQTLGQGPEFLTYFQNEAQLEKSRLLSDRFSAERPKGSFSTLEIQRTEQGDSAMYLCASSSPRGSGSADTQYFGPGTRLTVL.

The chain couples TRBV25-1 to TRBJ1-2, with D unresolved. Trimming removed 4 bases from V and 8 bases from J, with 11 bases in between. Per the germline V gene, CDR1 is MGHDK and CDR2 is SYGVNS. The CDR3 extends over 12 amino acids. CDR3 sequence: CASSAGKDGYTF. The CDR3 DNA reads as TGTGCCAGCAGTGCGGGTAAAGACGGCTACACCTTC.

The CDR3 region has the DNA TGCGCCAGCAGCCAAGATAGGGGGACAGACACAGGAGAGCAGTACTTC. Translation gives CASSQDRGTDTGEQYF. This chain uses TRBV4-3 with TRBJ2-7; TRBD1 matches 7 bases. Trimming at V came to 0 bases and at J to 7 bases, leaving 12 bases not matched to a gene. The CDR3 runs 16 residues. Germline V CDR1 and CDR2: LGHNA, YSLEER.

The chain recombines TRBV7-2 with TRBJ2-3; 7 bases align to TRBD2. V dropped 4 bases and J dropped 0; count of bases not matched to a gene: 4. This CDR3 region has 15 residues. Germline CDR1 reads SGHTA; CDR2 reads FQGNSA. The CDR3 DNA reads as TGTGCCAGCAGCTCAGCGGGGACTAGCACAGATACGCAGTATTTT. As protein: CASSSAGTSTDTQYF.

J is TRBJ1-5 and V is TRBV24-1; 9 bases are shared with TRBD1. CDR3 length equals 14 residues. Per the germline V gene, CDR1 is KGHDR and CDR2 is SFDVKD. The ends lost 7 bases at V and 7 bases at J; junction bases unmatched: 7. CDR3 nucleotides: TGTGCCACCAGCCCCGGGACAGGGAACCAGCCCCAGCATTTT. It codes for CATSPGTGNQPQHF.

This clone is a singleton in its sample. This rearrangement joins TRBV6-5 to TRBJ1-2; maybe TRBD1 (5 bases). The V end was cut by 3 bases, the J end by 6 bases, with 14 bases between. The CDR3 runs to 14 residues. Germline V CDR1 and CDR2: MNHEY, SVGAGI. CDR3 loop: CASSYRQGGHGYTF. The CDR3 bases are TGTGCCAGCAGTTATCGTCAGGGAGGGCATGGCTACACCTTC.

The chain recombines TRBV27 with TRBJ2-7; 9 bases match TRBD2. V lost 5 bases, J lost 2 bases, and 1 base stayed unmatched. The CDR3 sequence is 13 residues long. Germline V gene lookup returns CDR1 MNHEY and CDR2 SMNVEV (reference sequence). The CDR3 loop reads CASSSGGPYEQYF. In DNA, the CDR3 is TGTGCCAGCAGTAGCGGGGGGCCCTACGAGCAGTACTTC.

This clone has just one count. The chain joins TRBV11-2 to TRBJ2-7, with 8 bases matching TRBD1. From germline, CDR1 is SGHAT and CDR2 FQNNGV. With 0 bases clipped from V and 7 bases from J, the junction kept 8 bases outside the gene matches. This CDR3 has 15 amino acids. CDR3 protein: CASSLEGRGRTEQYF. CDR3 coding DNA: TGTGCCAGCAGCTTAGAGGGCAGGGGGCGCACTGAGCAGTACTTC.

V usage is TRBV7-2 and J usage is TRBJ1-6; 9 bases are a match to TRBD1. Germline CDR1 is SGHTA and CDR2 is FQGNSA. Trimming removed 2 bases from V and 6 bases from J; junction bases left unmatched: 2. The CDR3 length is 15 residues. The CDR3 DNA sequence: TGTGCCAGCAGCTTACGGACAGGGGCTAATTCACCCCTCCACTTT. It encodes CASSLRTGANSPLHF.

This chain connects TRBV27 to TRBJ2-1, with 11 bases identical to TRBD2. Germline values: CDR1 MNHEY, CDR2 SMNVEV (reference sequence). V gave up 4 bases and J gave up 9 bases; unmatched junction bases: 8. CDR3 length equals 15 residues. The CDR3 loop is CASSSPIAGGPEQFF. DNA of the CDR3: TGTGCCAGCAGTTCCCCCATAGCGGGGGGGCCTGAGCAGTTCTTC.

The chain carries TRBV28 and TRBJ2-1; no definite D call. The CDR3 covers 15 residues. V lost 3 bases, J lost 0 bases, and 9 bases lay in between. Germline V gene sequence: CDR1 MDHEN, CDR2 SYDVKM. The CDR3 loop reads CASSFLSSSYNEQFF. CDR3 in DNA: TGTGCCAGCAGTTTTTTGAGTAGCTCCTACAATGAGCAGTTCTTC.

The chain employs TRBV10-3 and TRBJ1-2; D may be TRBD1 (6 bases). Per germline, CDR1 ENHRY and CDR2 SYGVKD. The ends were cut back, 6 bases at V and 4 bases at J, with 12 bases in the middle. CDR3 length equals 13 residues. CDR3 loop: CAISGDIGYGYTF. The CDR3 nucleotides read TGTGCCATCAGCGGGGACATCGGCTATGGCTACACCTTC.

This clone has just a few counts. The chain links TRBV10-3 to TRBJ1-5; D is unclear. The germline gives CDR1 ENHRY, CDR2 SYGVKD. Trimming left V 10 bases short and J 4 bases short, with 17 bases between. The CDR3 sequence is 14 residues long. The CDR3 sequence: CATSAEGGNQPQHF. CDR3 bases: TGTGCCACCTCGGCGGAGGGCGGGAATCAGCCCCAGCATTTT.

The chain recombines TRBV3-1 (or the pseudogene TRBV3-2) with TRBJ2-7; 9 bases agree with TRBD1. The CDR3 contains 15 residues. The J segment lost 2 bases and the V segment lost 4 bases, leaving 6 bases of the junction unmatched. Germline V gene lookup returns CDR1 LGHDT and CDR2 YNNKEL (reference sequence). CDR3 nucleotide sequence: TGTGCCAGCAGCCGATCCGGGACAGGGCCCTACGAGCAGTACTTC. Protein product: CASSRSGTGPYEQYF.

This rearrangement joins TRBV21-1 to TRBJ2-7; TRBD2 is taken as the D call from the table, unchecked against the DNA. TRBV21-1 is an annotated pseudogene. The CDR3 consists of 17 residues. For the CDR3, the DNA is TGTGCCAGCAGCAAACAAAGACCGGGGCGGGGGGTCTCCGAGCAGTACTTC. The encoded protein is CASSKQRPGRGVSEQYF.

This rearrangement joins TRBV7-6 to TRBJ2-2, with 9 bases matching TRBD2. The germline V gene has CDR1 SGHVS and CDR2 FNYEAQ. The CDR3 contains 16 residues. V gave up 6 bases and J gave up 5 bases; unmatched junction bases: 10. CDR3 region: CASRQISGRGTGELFF. The CDR3 DNA sequence: TGTGCCAGCAGACAAATTAGCGGGAGAGGTACCGGGGAGCTGTTTTTT.

The chain recombines TRBV7-2 with TRBJ1-5; TRBD1 might be the D (5 bases). Germline V gene data show CDR1 as SGHTA and CDR2 as FQGNSA. The V end lost 4 bases, the J end lost 11 bases, and 21 bases lay between the germline ends. The CDR3 covers 15 residues. The CDR3 is CASSSQGPSGGAQHF. As DNA, the CDR3 is TGTGCCAGCAGCTCCCAGGGCCCGTCGGGGGGAGCCCAGCATTTT.

The V call is TRBV27, the J call TRBJ2-7; 8 bases agree with TRBD1. The germline gives CDR1 MNHEY, CDR2 SMNVEV (reference sequence). The CDR3 is 15 residues long. Trimming took 6 bases from V and 3 from J; bases not matched to a gene: 10. CDR3 in amino acids: CASSSLVGQGYEQYF. Here the CDR3 DNA reads TGTGCCAGCAGCTCCCTCGTAGGACAGGGCTACGAGCAGTACTTC.

As DNA, the CDR3 is TGTGCCAGCAGTTACAATGACTACTATCTCGGGGAGCTGTTTTTT. Its protein is CASSYNDYYLGELFF. V and J are TRBV6-2 or TRBV6-3 and TRBJ2-2, with D perhaps matching TRBD2 (5 bases). This CDR3 spans 15 amino acids. V gave up 2 bases and J gave up 7 bases, with 14 bases separating them. Germline CDR1 reads MNHEY; CDR2 reads SVGEGT.

This chain links TRBV13 with TRBJ2-5; D is uncertain. V was trimmed by 3 bases and J by 0 bases, leaving 5 bases between them. Per germline, CDR1 PRHDT and CDR2 FYEKMQ (reference sequence). This CDR3 contains 13 residues. The CDR3 reads CASSFADQETQYF. Here the CDR3 DNA reads TGTGCCAGCAGCTTTGCAGACCAAGAGACCCAGTACTTC.

This clone has only a few counts. This chain joins TRBV7-2 and TRBJ1-2; D remains unclear. V lost 0 bases, J lost 8 bases, and 4 bases lay in between. There are 11 residues in the CDR3. From germline, CDR1 is SGHTA and CDR2 FQGNSA. The CDR3 DNA reads as TGTGCCAGCAGCTTAGCGGAGGGCTACACCTTC. Translated, it gives CASSLAEGYTF.